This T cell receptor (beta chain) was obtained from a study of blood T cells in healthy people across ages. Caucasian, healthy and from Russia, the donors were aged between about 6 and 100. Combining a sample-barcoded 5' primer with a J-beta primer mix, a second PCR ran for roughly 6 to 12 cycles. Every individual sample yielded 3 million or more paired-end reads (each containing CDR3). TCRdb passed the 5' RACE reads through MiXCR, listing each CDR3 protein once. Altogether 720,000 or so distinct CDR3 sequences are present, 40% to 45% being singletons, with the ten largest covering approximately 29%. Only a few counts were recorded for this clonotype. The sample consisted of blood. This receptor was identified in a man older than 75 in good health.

CDR3 DNA: TGTGCCAGCAGTTTAATAAGGGGGGGGAATGAGCAGTTCTTC. Encoded protein: CASSLIRGGNEQFF. V gene TRBV28 combines with J gene TRBJ2-1; TRBD2 might be the D (7 bases). Trimming pared 2 bases from V and 7 bases from J, leaving 12 bases between. This CDR3 comprises 14 residues. Germline loops: CDR1 MDHEN, CDR2 SYDVKM.